Following are 17 T cell receptor beta chains from one sample sequenced in a study of blood T cells in healthy people across ages. Combining a sample-barcoded 5' primer with a J-beta primer mix, a second PCR ran for 7 to 11 cycles. Using its own MiXCR run on the 5' RACE reads, TCRdb lists one record per CDR3 protein. Of over 1.5 million distinct CDR3 sequences listed, 49% are singletons. Source material: blood. All receptors derive from a woman in her 40s in good health.

The chain combines TRBV18 with TRBJ2-3; TRBD1 agrees at 9 bases. Germline V lookup: CDR1 KGHSH, CDR2 LQKENI. The ends lost 4 bases at V and 3 bases at J; junction bases unmatched: 5. This CDR3 region has 15 residues. Written as DNA, the CDR3 is TGTGCCAGCTCACTTTGGGACAGGGAGACAGATACGCAGTATTTT. It encodes CASSLWDRETDTQYF.

As to this clonotype: At one end the junction does not follow the germline gene, possibly because of a read error. The chain employs TRBV7-2 and TRBJ1-2; tentative D call: TRBD1 (6 bases). Per the germline V gene, CDR1 is SGHTA and CDR2 is FQGNSA. This CDR3 comprises 16 residues. In DNA, the CDR3 is TGTGCCAGCAGCTTAGCGGGTCTGGGGGCTAACTATGGCGACACCTTC. Translated, it gives CASSLAGLGANYGDTF.

V gene TRBV14 combines with J gene TRBJ2-5, with 9 bases aligning to TRBD2. The CDR3 loop spans 15 amino acids. The germline V gene has CDR1 SGHDN and CDR2 FVKESK. After removal of 1 base from V and 5 bases from J, the junction contained 5 bases not matched to a gene. The CDR3 spells CASSQVRGGTETQYF. The CDR3 nucleotides are TGTGCCAGCAGCCAAGTGCGGGGGGGCACGGAGACCCAGTACTTC.

The chain joins TRBV29-1 to TRBJ1-2; D perhaps matches TRBD1 (5 bases). Deletions cut 2 bases from V and 5 bases from J, with 12 bases between. Germline values: CDR1 SQVTM, CDR2 ANQGSEA. This CDR3 comprises 13 residues. CDR3 DNA: TGCAGCGTTGAACTAACTGGGGGGTATGGCTACACCTTC. It is translated as CSVELTGGYGYTF. Full variable domain (remainder filled in from reference TRBV29-1 and TRBJ1-2): SAVISQKPSRDICQRGTSLTIQCQVDSQVTMMFWYRQQPGQSLTLIATANQGSEATYESGFVIDKFPISRPNLTFSTLTVSNMSPEDSSIYLCSVELTGGYGYTFGSGTRLTVV.

This clonotype came up a few times. The chain combines TRBV7-2 with TRBJ1-5; the match to TRBD1 covers 8 bases. From germline, CDR1 is SGHTA and CDR2 FQGNSA. The CDR3 is 16 residues long. After removal of 5 bases from V and 7 bases from J, the junction contained 13 bases not matched to a gene. CDR3 in DNA: TGTGCCAGCAGCCAGCAGGGGGCCGACACGGGGCAGCCCCAGCATTTT. Translated: CASSQQGADTGQPQHF.

This clonotype was counted a few times. The chain carries TRBV5-1 and TRBJ2-7; the D is unclear. The CDR3 covers 15 residues. Trimming cost V 1 base and J 2 bases, with 13 bases left between them. The germline V gene has CDR1 SGHRS and CDR2 YFSETQ. The CDR3 sequence is CASSLTPPVTYEQYF. CDR3 nucleotide sequence: TGCGCCAGCAGCTTGACTCCCCCAGTTACCTACGAGCAGTACTTC. Full variable domain (rest looked up from reference TRBV5-1 and TRBJ2-7): KAGVTQTPRYLIKTRGQQVTLSCSPISGHRSVSWYQQTPGQGLQFLFEYFSETQRNKGNFPGRFSGRQFSNSRSEMNVSTLELGDSALYLCASSLTPPVTYEQYFGPGTRLTVT.

The chain couples TRBV20-1 to TRBJ2-5; D not certain. The CDR3 has 15 amino acids. Trimming took 5 bases from V and 0 from J, leaving 16 bases between them. Germline CDR1 is DFQATT and CDR2 is SNEGSKA (reference sequence). The CDR3 loop reads CSAPLLSWYQETQYF. The DNA for the CDR3 is TGCAGTGCTCCATTACTCTCTTGGTACCAAGAGACCCAGTACTTC.

This clonotype was detected only a few times. This chain uses TRBV6-5 with TRBJ2-7; 9 positions agree with TRBD1. Per germline, CDR1 MNHEY and CDR2 SVGAGI. After removal of 7 bases from V and 5 bases from J, the junction contained 15 bases not matched to a gene. This CDR3 is 16 amino acids long. The CDR3 DNA follows: TGTGCCAGCAAACGGCGGACCGGGACAGGGACCCACGAGCAGTACTTC. As protein: CASKRRTGTGTHEQYF.

The rearrangement uses TRBV20-1 and TRBJ1-2, with TRBD1 matching 7 bases. The CDR3 is made up of 15 amino acids. CDR1 is DFQATT and CDR2 is SNEGSKA in the germline V gene (reference sequence). With V trimmed by 2 bases and J by 7 bases, 13 bases remained unmatched. In nucleotides, the CDR3 is TGCAGTGCTAGACCTCCGACAGGGTCTTGGGGTGGCTACACCTTC. Protein sequence: CSARPPTGSWGGYTF.

The chain has TRBV7-9 and TRBJ2-7, with D tentatively TRBD1 (6 bases). The CDR3 is made up of 14 amino acids. In germline, CDR1 is SEHNR, CDR2 FQNEAQ (reference sequence). The V end was cut by 8 bases, the J end by 4 bases, with 18 bases between. CDR3 nucleotide sequence: TGTGCCAGCGGTAGGGGGACGGGTCGTTACGAGCAGTACTTC. Protein: CASGRGTGRYEQYF.

As to this clonotype: A junction boundary mismatches the germline segment, possibly from a read error. The chain links TRBV7-7 to TRBJ2-1; no definite D call. Per germline, CDR1 SSHAT and CDR2 FNYEAQ (reference sequence). The CDR3 loop spans 16 amino acids. The CDR3 DNA sequence: TGTGCTAGCAGACCAGTGGGTTCGGGCTCCTACAATGAGCAGTTCTTC. It codes for CASRPVGSGSYNEQFF. Supplemented by reference TRBV7-7 and TRBJ2-1, the full variable domain reads GAGVSQSPRYKVTKRGQDVTLRCDPISSHATLYWYQQALGQGPEFLTYFNYEAQPDKSGLPSDRFSAERPEGSISTLTIQRTEQRDSAMYRCASRPVGSGSYNEQFFGPGTRLTVL.

The rearrangement joins TRBV10-3 to TRBJ2-3, with 10 bases matching TRBD2. This CDR3 has 16 residues. Germline loops: CDR1 ENHRY, CDR2 SYGVKD. Unmatched junction bases numbered 4, after V lost 2 bases and J lost 2 bases. For the CDR3, the DNA is TGTGCCATCAGTGAGAGCGGGGGGGATTCCACAGATACGCAGTATTTT. Its protein product is CAISESGGDSTDTQYF.

This clonotype was picked up a small number of times. The V call is TRBV20-1, the J call TRBJ2-1, with TRBD2 identical over 7 bases. The V gene's germline CDR1 is DFQATT and CDR2 SNEGSKA (reference sequence). The CDR3 consists of 15 residues. V was pared by 7 bases and J by 5 bases, with 14 bases of the junction left unmatched. CDR3 sequence reads: CSVPRRSGTNNEQFF. The CDR3 DNA reads TGCAGTGTCCCTAGACGGAGCGGGACCAACAATGAGCAGTTCTTC.

There are a few counts of this clonotype. The rearrangement links TRBV6-2 or TRBV6-3 to TRBJ2-7; TRBD1 agrees at 9 bases. V was pared by 8 bases and J by 5 bases, with 16 bases of the junction left unmatched. In germline, CDR1 is MNHEY, CDR2 SVGEGT. This CDR3 has 16 residues. In nucleotides, the CDR3 is TGTGCCAGCCACGAACCGACCGGGACAGGGACCCACGAGCAGTACTTC. Its protein is CASHEPTGTGTHEQYF.

The chain has TRBV6-2 or TRBV6-3 and TRBJ1-1; D remains ambiguous. Trimming took off 7 bases at V and 9 bases at J, with 21 bases between the two ends. Germline CDR1 MNHEY, CDR2 SVGEGT. The CDR3 length is 14 residues. The CDR3 sequence: CASTLGPPKTKAFF. The CDR3 DNA sequence: TGTGCCAGCACATTAGGACCGCCGAAAACAAAAGCTTTCTTT.

The V and J genes are TRBV20-1 and TRBJ2-1; D is unresolved. V lost 8 bases and J 9 bases, leaving 20 bases between the germline ends. CDR3 length equals 13 residues. Germline CDR1 and CDR2: DFQATT and SNEGSKA (reference sequence). CDR3 nucleotides: TGCAGTCCTAATAGCATCGGGTACGGTGAGCAGTTCTTC. Translation: CSPNSIGYGEQFF.

The rearrangement joins TRBV15 to TRBJ1-2; D is unresolved. V was cut by 0 bases and J by 6 bases, with 5 bases left in between. Germline V lookup: CDR1 LNHNV, CDR2 YYDKDF (reference sequence). The CDR3 extends over 12 amino acids. The CDR3 nucleotides read TGTGCCACCAGCAGAGAAGGAAATGGCTACACCTTC. Amino acid sequence: CATSREGNGYTF.